One and the same sample provided the 29 T cell receptor beta chains below, sequenced in a study of response to subunit inactivated influenza vaccine listed by TCRdb under 2018. Libraries were constructed by RT-PCR. For sequencing, an Illumina HiSeq 2500 was employed. Using fastp at Q25 and MiXCR, TCRdb reprocessed the public reads and kept productive beta chains. Identical CDR3 proteins give one entry, which carries the most common genes and DNA. The table for this sample lists a few hundred thousand distinct CDR3 sequences; 20% to 25% of them were counted only once. The ten most abundant clones make up roughly a tenth of the sample. Material: PBMCs from blood, obtained roughly 20 months after vaccination. These receptors were collected from a man aged 50 to 75 who received an inactivated influenza vaccine. Donor details come from another sample of the same person, matched by shared clones.

This clonotype was detected once. A read error is possible here, since a much larger clone lies one base away. The V call is TRBV4-3, the J call TRBJ2-2; D not certain. The CDR3 is made up of 15 amino acids. With 0 bases removed from V and 0 bases from J, the gap between germline ends came to 5 bases. Germline V lookup: CDR1 LGHNA, CDR2 YSLEER. This CDR3 is CASSQEVSNTGELFF. DNA of the CDR3: TGCGCCAGCAGCCAAGAAGTGTCGAACACCGGGGAGCTGTTTTTT.

This clonotype was observed a handful of times. The V gene is TRBV7-9, the J gene TRBJ1-2, with TRBD1 identical over 9 bases. The V and J ends lost 4 bases and 3 bases, in that order; junction bases with no gene match: 3. The CDR3 extends over 14 amino acids. Germline V gives CDR1 SEHNR, CDR2 FQNEAQ (reference sequence). CDR3 sequence (DNA): TGTGCCAGCAGCTCTTGGGACAGGGACTATGGCTACACCTTC. Encoded protein: CASSSWDRDYGYTF. Using reference TRBV7-9 and TRBJ1-2 for the parts outside the CDR3, the full variable domain is DTGVSQNPRHKITKRGQNVTFRCDPISEHNRLYWYRQTLGQGPEFLTYFQNEAQLEKSRLLSDRFSAERPKGSFSTLEIQRTEQGDSAMYLCASSSWDRDYGYTFGSGTRLTVV.

This clonotype showed up just a few times. The chain has TRBV6-4 and TRBJ2-2; 9 nucleotides match TRBD2. The CDR3 extends over 16 amino acids. V shed 0 bases, J shed 1 base, and the junction held 0 bases outside the gene matches. Per the germline V gene, CDR1 is MRHNA and CDR2 is SNTAGT. The CDR3 DNA reads TGTGCCAGCAGTGACTCAGCGGGGGGGAACACCGGGGAGCTGTTTTTT. Its protein is CASSDSAGGNTGELFF.

In this sample, this clonotype turned up a few times. V gene TRBV27 combines with J gene TRBJ2-7, with unresolved D. The CDR3 runs 12 residues. V was clipped by 3 bases and J by 4 bases, with 7 bases between them. Germline-derived CDR1 and CDR2 are MNHEY and SMNVEV (reference sequence). The CDR3 DNA reads as TGTGCCAGCAGTTTTGTTGGTTACGAGCAGTACTTC. The encoded protein is CASSFVGYEQYF.

There are a few counts of this clonotype. The chain recombines TRBV18 with TRBJ2-5; D gene unclear. Between the trimmed V and J ends, which lost 6 bases and 4 bases, there was a span of 12 bases. Germline V gene data show CDR1 as KGHSH and CDR2 as LQKENI. This CDR3 is 13 amino acids long. The CDR3 DNA reads TGTGCCAGCTCTCACATTCCCTCAGAGACCCAGTACTTC. Its translation: CASSHIPSETQYF.

V is TRBV27 and J is TRBJ2-7, with D unresolved. Trimming pared 5 bases from V and 2 bases from J, leaving 16 bases between. This CDR3 is 15 amino acids long. CDR1 MNHEY and CDR2 SMNVEV come from the germline V gene (reference sequence). Here the CDR3 DNA reads TGTGCCAGCAGTCTTGCTTCCATGGCCCCCTACGAGCAGTACTTC. Translation gives CASSLASMAPYEQYF.

This clonotype showed up just a few times. This rearrangement joins TRBV18 to TRBJ2-3, with D uncertain. Germline V gene lookup returns CDR1 KGHSH and CDR2 LQKENI. V lost 0 bases to trimming and J lost 2 bases, with 15 bases between them. This CDR3 spans 17 amino acids. CDR3 sequence: CASSPPNQAILTDTQYF. CDR3 DNA sequence: TGTGCCAGCTCACCACCGAACCAAGCTATCCTCACAGATACGCAGTATTTT.

This chain joins TRBV18 and TRBJ1-2; D gene ambiguous. Per the germline V gene, CDR1 is KGHSH and CDR2 is LQKENI. The V and J ends lost 3 bases and 7 bases respectively, with 9 bases between them. This CDR3 has 12 amino acids. CDR3 protein: CASSPPGGGYTF. CDR3 coding DNA: TGTGCCAGCTCACCCCCGGGAGGTGGCTACACCTTC.

This clonotype was detected only a few times. The V and J genes are TRBV6-2 or TRBV6-3 and TRBJ2-7; D perhaps matches TRBD2 (6 bases). Per the germline V gene, CDR1 is MNHEY and CDR2 is SVGEGT. This CDR3 is 14 amino acids long. The V and J ends lost 8 bases and 4 bases respectively, with 18 bases between them. The DNA of the CDR3 is TGTGCCAGCGGAGGGGACTCAGCCTTATACGAGCAGTACTTC. Protein: CASGGDSALYEQYF.

The chain has TRBV28 and TRBJ2-5, with a weak D call TRBD1 (6 bases). V was clipped by 7 bases and J by 7 bases, with 25 bases between them. This CDR3 has 16 residues. The germline gives CDR1 MDHEN, CDR2 SYDVKM. DNA for the CDR3: TGTGCCAGCACCAAACAGGGAAACGCTCGAACAGGGACCCAGTACTTC. It translates to CASTKQGNARTGTQYF. Full variable domain (rest looked up from reference TRBV28 and TRBJ2-5): DVKVTQSSRYLVKRTGEKVFLECVQDMDHENMFWYRQDPGLGLRLIYFSYDVKMKEKGDIPEGYSVSREKKERFSLILESASTNQTSMYLCASTKQGNARTGTQYFGPGTRLLVL.

CDR3 DNA sequence: TGCAGTGCTAGTCCACTCACAGGGGGTAGCACAGATACGCAGTATTTT. As protein: CSASPLTGGSTDTQYF. V usage is TRBV20-1 and J usage is TRBJ2-3, with TRBD1 matching over 8 bases. CDR1 is DFQATT and CDR2 is SNEGSKA in the germline V gene (reference sequence). The trim removed 3 bases at V and 0 bases at J, leaving 8 bases unmatched. The CDR3 runs 16 residues.

This clonotype was counted only a few times. The gene calls are TRBV29-1 and TRBJ1-1, with D possibly matching TRBD1 (5 bases). The CDR3 length is 13 residues. Trimming removed 5 bases from V and 0 bases from J, with 10 bases in between. CDR1 and CDR2 from the germline V gene are SQVTM and ANQGSEA. CDR3 bases: TGCAGCGTTTCAAAGGGACTGAACACTGAAGCTTTCTTT. It is translated as CSVSKGLNTEAFF.

This clonotype was observed at least ten times. This chain uses TRBV5-6 with TRBJ1-5, with unresolved D. Germline-derived CDR1 and CDR2 are SGHDT and YYEEEE. The V and J ends lost 1 base and 2 bases respectively, with 7 bases between them. CDR3 length equals 14 residues. Written as DNA, the CDR3 is TGTGCCAGCAGCTTGAAGGGAGGCAATCAGCCCCAGCATTTT. It translates to CASSLKGGNQPQHF.

This clonotype was counted ten times or more. The V gene is TRBV3-1, the J gene TRBJ2-3; 14 bases are shared with TRBD2. Germline CDR1 reads LGHDT; CDR2 reads YNNKEL (reference sequence). The CDR3 is 16 residues long. V lost 7 bases and J lost 4; bases outside the gene matches: 7. CDR3 protein: CASTRLAGGPSDTQYF. In DNA, the CDR3 is TGTGCCAGCACACGACTAGCGGGAGGGCCATCAGATACGCAGTATTTT.

The chain couples TRBV30 to TRBJ2-3; TRBD2 might be the D (7 bases). CDR1 is GTSNPN, CDR2 SVGIG, per germline (reference sequence). This CDR3 region has 15 residues. V lost 8 bases to trimming and J lost 4 bases, with 22 bases between them. The CDR3 here is CAGLSPGGQADTQYF. CDR3 DNA: TGTGCCGGACTGTCCCCGGGGGGCCAAGCAGATACGCAGTATTTT.

The sample holds many counts of this clonotype. The chain couples TRBV12-3 or TRBV12-4 to TRBJ1-3; no clear D gene. Trimming stripped 5 bases from V and 0 bases from J, with 17 bases between. This CDR3 is built from 17 residues. The CDR3 DNA reads TGTGCCAGCAGTCCTCCAGACCGGATTAACTCTGGAAACACCATATATTTT. Protein product: CASSPPDRINSGNTIYF.

This clonotype was detected only a few times. The rearrangement links TRBV28 to TRBJ2-7; D could derive from TRBD1 or TRBD2 (5 bases each). Trimming took 3 bases from V and 3 from J, leaving 18 bases between them. From germline, CDR1 is MDHEN and CDR2 SYDVKM. The CDR3 extends over 16 amino acids. The CDR3 DNA follows: TGTGCCAGCAGTTTTCCTACACCTCGGGACCTCTACGAGCAGTACTTC. Amino acid sequence: CASSFPTPRDLYEQYF.

This clonotype has just a few counts. The chain couples TRBV4-2 to TRBJ2-2; tentatively, D is TRBD2 (6 bases). Deletions cut 1 base from V and 0 bases from J, with 12 bases between. The CDR3 consists of 17 residues. Germline values: CDR1 LGHNA, CDR2 YNFKEQ. CDR3 amino acids: CASSQVGGRTNTGELFF. DNA for the CDR3: TGTGCCAGCAGCCAAGTTGGAGGGAGAACGAACACCGGGGAGCTGTTTTTT.

This clonotype was picked up many times. The rearrangement links TRBV6-2 or TRBV6-3 to TRBJ1-5; D unclear. In germline, CDR1 is MNHEY, CDR2 SVGEGT. Trimming removed 0 bases at V and 3 bases at J, with 3 bases between. The CDR3 sequence is 13 residues long. CDR3 sequence (DNA): TGTGCCAGCAGTTACTCGGTCAATCAGCCCCAGCATTTT. Protein product: CASSYSVNQPQHF.

This rearrangement joins TRBV27 to TRBJ2-3; 13 bases fit TRBD2. The CDR3 has 16 residues. CDR1 MNHEY and CDR2 SMNVEV come from the germline V gene (reference sequence). Losses at the gene ends were 5 bases for V and 4 bases for J; bases not matched to a gene: 6. CDR3 in DNA: TGTGCCAGCAGTATTCGACTAGCGGGAGGTCCAGATACGCAGTATTTT. Residues: CASSIRLAGGPDTQYF.

The rearrangement links TRBV20-1 to TRBJ2-7; D is possibly TRBD1 (6 bases). Germline values: CDR1 DFQATT, CDR2 SNEGSKA (reference sequence). This CDR3 contains 15 residues. V was trimmed by 1 base and J by 5 bases, leaving 18 bases between them. The chain's CDR3 is CSARVTQGRLDEQYF. CDR3 sequence (DNA): TGCAGTGCTAGAGTCACCCAGGGGCGACTGGACGAGCAGTACTTC.

The genes are TRBV11-2 and TRBJ2-7; 7 bases fit TRBD2. With 5 bases clipped from V and 0 bases from J, the junction kept 22 bases outside the gene matches. CDR1 and CDR2 from the germline V gene are SGHAT and FQNNGV. The CDR3 is 20 residues long. Written as DNA, the CDR3 is TGTGCCAGCAGCCCGGCGAGGGATTGGGTCGGGACTATCGGCTCCTACGAGCAGTACTTC. Translating gives CASSPARDWVGTIGSYEQYF.

The chain uses TRBV6-2 or TRBV6-3 and TRBJ2-7; D is uncertain. V was pared by 0 bases and J by 1 base, with 10 bases between. CDR1 MNHEY and CDR2 SVGEGT come from the germline V gene. This CDR3 comprises 15 residues. CDR3 coding DNA: TGTGCCAGCAGTTACTCGACGTGGCGGTCCTACGAGCAGTACTTC. Translated, it gives CASSYSTWRSYEQYF.

The chain carries TRBV19 and TRBJ2-7, with D perhaps matching TRBD1 or TRBD2 (5 bases each). This CDR3 has 11 residues. In germline, CDR1 is LNHDA, CDR2 SQIVND (reference sequence). The V gene lost 10 bases and the J gene lost 2 bases, with 9 bases spanning the gap. In DNA form, the CDR3 reads TGTGCCACGGGACCGCCCTACGAGCAGTACTTC. Translating it yields CATGPPYEQYF.

This clonotype was seen only a few times. V is TRBV5-1 and J is TRBJ2-2, with D possibly TRBD1 on 6 matching bases. Germline V CDR1 and CDR2: SGHRS, YFSETQ. Trimming left V 5 bases short and J 0 bases short, with 11 bases between. This CDR3 comprises 15 residues. The CDR3 nucleotides read TGCGCCAGCAGTCCGGGACACTCGAACACCGGGGAGCTGTTTTTT. Translating gives CASSPGHSNTGELFF.

The V call is TRBV28, the J call TRBJ1-4, with TRBD1 matching over 8 bases. Trimming at V came to 4 bases and at J to 8 bases, leaving 9 bases not matched to a gene. The CDR3 spans 15 residues. Per the germline V gene, CDR1 is MDHEN and CDR2 is SYDVKM. This CDR3 is CASSSWTGKGEKLFF. Written as DNA, the CDR3 is TGTGCCAGCAGTTCCTGGACAGGGAAGGGGGAAAAACTGTTTTTT.

The rearrangement joins TRBV18 to TRBJ1-3, with 7 bases that match TRBD1. CDR3 size: 15 residues. The germline gives CDR1 KGHSH, CDR2 LQKENI. V lost 5 bases and J lost 1; bases outside the gene matches: 5. The CDR3 coding sequence is TGTGCCAGCTCAGAGGGGACAGCATCTGGAAACACCATATATTTT. Its translation: CASSEGTASGNTIYF.

This clonotype was recorded a few times. This chain connects TRBV20-1 to TRBJ2-5, with D unclear. Germline loops: CDR1 DFQATT, CDR2 SNEGSKA (reference sequence). The V end lost 3 bases, the J end lost 5 bases, and 13 bases lay between the germline ends. The CDR3 runs 13 residues. Here the CDR3 DNA reads TGCAGTGCTAGGGGGTCGGTGGGTGAGACCCAGTACTTC. It encodes CSARGSVGETQYF.

Only a few counts were recorded for this clonotype. The chain combines TRBV10-3 with TRBJ1-1; 11 bases are a match to TRBD1. V shed 6 bases, J shed 2 bases, and the junction held 5 bases outside the gene matches. Per germline, CDR1 ENHRY and CDR2 SYGVKD. CDR3 size: 15 residues. The CDR3 region is CAIRGQGGVNTEAFF. The CDR3 bases are TGTGCCATCAGGGGACAGGGGGGAGTTAACACTGAAGCTTTCTTT.